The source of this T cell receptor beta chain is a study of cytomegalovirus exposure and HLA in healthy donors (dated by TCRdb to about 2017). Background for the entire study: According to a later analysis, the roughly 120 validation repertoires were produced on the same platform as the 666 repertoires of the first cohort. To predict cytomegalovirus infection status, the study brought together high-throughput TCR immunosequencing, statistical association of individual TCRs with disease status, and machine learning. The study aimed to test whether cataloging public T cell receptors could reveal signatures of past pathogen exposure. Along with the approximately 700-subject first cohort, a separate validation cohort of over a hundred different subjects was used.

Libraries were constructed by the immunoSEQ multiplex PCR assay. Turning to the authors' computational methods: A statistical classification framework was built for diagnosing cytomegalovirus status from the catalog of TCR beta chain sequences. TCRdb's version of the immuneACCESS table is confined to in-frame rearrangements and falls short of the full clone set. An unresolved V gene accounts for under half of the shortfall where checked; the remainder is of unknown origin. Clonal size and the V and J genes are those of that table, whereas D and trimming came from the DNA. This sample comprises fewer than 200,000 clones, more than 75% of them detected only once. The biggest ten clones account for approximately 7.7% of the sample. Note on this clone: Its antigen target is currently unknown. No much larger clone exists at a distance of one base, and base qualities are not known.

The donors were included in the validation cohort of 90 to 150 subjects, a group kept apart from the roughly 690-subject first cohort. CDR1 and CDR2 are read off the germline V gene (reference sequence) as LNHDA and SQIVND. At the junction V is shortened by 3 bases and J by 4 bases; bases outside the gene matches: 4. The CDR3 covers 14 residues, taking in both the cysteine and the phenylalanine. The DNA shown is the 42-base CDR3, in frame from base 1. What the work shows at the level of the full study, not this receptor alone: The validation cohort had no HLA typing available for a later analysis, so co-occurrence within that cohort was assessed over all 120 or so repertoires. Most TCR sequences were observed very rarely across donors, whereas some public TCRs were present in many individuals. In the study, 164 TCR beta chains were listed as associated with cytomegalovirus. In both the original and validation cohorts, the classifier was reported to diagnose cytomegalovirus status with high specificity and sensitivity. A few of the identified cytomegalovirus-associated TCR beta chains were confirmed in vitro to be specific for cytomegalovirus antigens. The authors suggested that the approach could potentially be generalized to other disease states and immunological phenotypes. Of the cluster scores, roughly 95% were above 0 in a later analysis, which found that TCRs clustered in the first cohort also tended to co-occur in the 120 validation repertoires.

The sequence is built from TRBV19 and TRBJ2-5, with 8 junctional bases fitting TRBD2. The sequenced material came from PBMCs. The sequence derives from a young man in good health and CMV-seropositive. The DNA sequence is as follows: TGTGCCAGTAGTATGTATCTAGCGGGAGAGACCCAGTACTTC. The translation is CASSMYLAGETQYF.